The 12 T cell receptor beta chains in this list originate from one sample, sequenced in a study of cytomegalovirus exposure and HLA in healthy donors. Profiling relied on immunoSEQ multiplex PCR, and the TCRdb table lists in-frame clones only, not all of them. This sample carries about 360,000 clones, 80% to 90% of them seen once, and the ten largest clones take under 0.95%. The material sequenced was PBMCs. These receptors all come from a woman under 30 in good health and CMV-seronegative.

The chain recombines TRBV5-1 with TRBJ2-7, with a possible D match to TRBD1 (6 bases). Between the trimmed V and J ends, which lost 4 bases and 7 bases, there was a span of 15 bases. Germline lookup yields CDR1 SGHRS and CDR2 YFSETQ. This CDR3 comprises 13 residues. The CDR3 DNA sequence: TGCGCCAGCAGCCAACCAGGGGATTGGGAGCAGTACTTC. The encoded protein is CASSQPGDWEQYF.

This chain uses TRBV18 with TRBJ1-5, with D possibly matching TRBD1 (5 bases). CDR3 length: 14 residues. The germline V and J ends were trimmed by 3 bases and 6 bases, with 12 bases remaining between them. Germline V gives CDR1 KGHSH, CDR2 LQKENI. The DNA for the CDR3 is TGTGCCAGCTCACCCAGGGATGGTTTTCAGCCCCAGCATTTT. Amino acid sequence: CASSPRDGFQPQHF.

The chain employs TRBV5-4 and TRBJ2-1; 11 bases are shared with TRBD2. Trimming at V came to 3 bases and at J to 3 bases, leaving 5 bases not matched to a gene. CDR1 SGHNT and CDR2 YYREEE come from the germline V gene (reference sequence). The CDR3 has 16 residues. In DNA form, the CDR3 reads TGTGCCAGCAGCTCTTTAGCGGGAGGGCACTACAATGAGCAGTTCTTC. Residues: CASSSLAGGHYNEQFF.

The rearrangement links TRBV5-1 to TRBJ2-3, with 12 positions matching TRBD2. The CDR3 spans 19 residues. V shed 4 bases and J 0 bases; nucleotides not matched to a gene: 12. In germline, CDR1 is SGHRS, CDR2 YFSETQ. The CDR3 reads CASSPQGTSGRSSTDTQYF. CDR3 DNA: TGCGCCAGCAGCCCCCAAGGGACTAGCGGGCGTTCTAGCACAGATACGCAGTATTTT.

CDR3 loop: CASSFPGQGSGELFF. The CDR3 DNA sequence: TGTGCCAGCAGTTTCCCGGGACAGGGGTCCGGGGAGCTGTTTTTT. The V call is TRBV2, the J call TRBJ2-2; 10 positions match TRBD1. Germline V gene sequence: CDR1 SNHLY, CDR2 FYNNEI. The V gene end was trimmed by 5 bases and the J gene end by 6 bases; junction bases not matched to a gene: 6. CDR3 size: 15 residues.

This rearrangement joins TRBV18 to TRBJ2-5; TRBD1 agrees at 9 bases. Per germline, CDR1 KGHSH and CDR2 LQKENI. V shed 5 bases, J shed 5 bases, and the junction held 6 bases outside the gene matches. CDR3 size: 14 residues. This chain's CDR3 is CASSSGTGWETQYF. CDR3 DNA: TGTGCCAGCTCAAGCGGGACAGGGTGGGAGACCCAGTACTTC.

This clone occurred a few times. This chain connects TRBV7-6 to TRBJ1-3; D ambiguous. The CDR3 spans 15 residues. Trimming stripped 0 bases from V and 0 bases from J, with 6 bases between. The V gene's germline CDR1 is SGHVS and CDR2 FNYEAQ. The CDR3 sequence: CASSLAAGSGNTIYF. The CDR3 DNA follows: TGTGCCAGCAGCTTAGCGGCAGGCTCTGGAAACACCATATATTTT.

This rearrangement joins TRBV7-9 to TRBJ1-1; D is undetermined. The CDR3 is 14 residues long. V lost 5 bases and J 1 base, leaving 11 bases between the germline ends. CDR1 is SEHNR and CDR2 is FQNEAQ in the germline V gene (reference sequence). The CDR3 region is CASSPRSPNTEAFF. The CDR3, as DNA: TGTGCCAGCAGCCCCAGATCACCGAACACTGAAGCTTTCTTT.

This chain links TRBV28 with TRBJ2-7; 8 nucleotides line up with TRBD1. The CDR3 length is 15 residues. From germline, CDR1 is MDHEN and CDR2 SYDVKM. V shed 11 bases, J shed 3 bases, and the junction held 15 bases outside the gene matches. The CDR3 DNA follows: TGTGCCGCTTTCCCGGCCCGGACAGGGCACTACGAGCAGTACTTC. Encoded protein: CAAFPARTGHYEQYF.

The chain employs TRBV2 and TRBJ1-5, with 7 bases aligning to TRBD1. V lost 6 bases to trimming and J lost 1 base; unmatched junction nucleotides: 9. CDR1 is SNHLY, CDR2 FYNNEI, per germline. CDR3 length equals 16 residues. CDR3 DNA sequence: TGTGCCAGCAGGAACCCCCAGGGGGTGAGCAATCAGCCCCAGCATTTT. Its protein product is CASRNPQGVSNQPQHF.

The table lists this clone with a count of one. The chain uses TRBV2 and TRBJ2-2; 15 bases fit TRBD2. Germline CDR1 SNHLY, CDR2 FYNNEI. The CDR3 has 19 residues. V lost 7 bases, J lost 1 base, and 10 bases stayed unmatched. CDR3 DNA sequence: TGTGCCAGCACCCCGAAAGGGGGACTAGCGGGAGGGAACACCGGGGAGCTGTTTTTT. The encoded protein is CASTPKGGLAGGNTGELFF.

V is TRBV6-5 and J is TRBJ1-2, with 8 bases lining up with TRBD1. V was pared by 6 bases and J by 4 bases, with 7 bases of the junction left unmatched. Germline lookup yields CDR1 MNHEY and CDR2 SVGAGI. The CDR3 totals 14 residues. CDR3 region: CASSLTGALYGYTF. Here the CDR3 DNA reads TGTGCCAGCAGCTTGACAGGGGCTCTCTATGGCTACACCTTC.